This TCR beta chain appears in the sequencing data of a study of patients and donors after allogeneic stem cell transplantation. The CDR3 has 13 amino acids. Germline V gives CDR1 MNHEY, CDR2 SVGAGI. The V and J ends lost 1 base and 14 bases respectively, with 15 bases between them. One entry per CDR3 protein results from TCRdb running MiXCR on the RT-PCR reads. The sample lists about a million distinct CDR3 sequences; approximately 18% were seen once. The sequence was collected from a human donor who was either an allogeneic HSCT recipient or a stem cell or donor lymphocyte infusion donor (not recorded which). It is not recorded whose cells these are; they may come from a transplant donor. The chain links TRBV6-5 to TRBJ2-1; D remains ambiguous. The sample consisted of blood, either unsorted or a sorted T cell fraction (not recorded which). The CDR3 reads CASSYCPGCLEFF. The CDR3 DNA is TGTGCCAGCAGTTACTGCCCCGGCTGCCTGGAGTTCTTC.